This T cell receptor beta chain was sequenced during a study of identical twins. This clonotype was found a few times. The CDR3 sequence is 12 residues long. Germline-derived CDR1 and CDR2 are SGHVS and FNYEAQ. Trimming left V 4 bases short and J 7 bases short, with 7 bases between. From the 5' RACE reads, TCRdb called clonotypes with MiXCR, one entry per CDR3 protein. The data hold some 630,000 distinct CDR3 sequences, with less than 9% observed a single time. The data also belong to a second study, concerning yellow fever vaccine responses in identical twins.

The chain is built from TRBV7-6 and TRBJ2-2; D is ambiguous. The TCR originated in a woman younger than 30 in good health. Material for sequencing was PBMCs. The CDR3 nucleotides read TGTGCCAGCAGCTCATACATCGGGGAGCTGTTTTTT. This translates into CASSSYIGELFF.